This note documents a single T cell receptor (beta chain) sequence. Its antigen is as yet unknown. This CDR3 region has 16 residues. V lost 2 bases and J lost 5; bases outside the gene matches: 5. Germline lookup yields CDR1 MNHNS and CDR2 SASEGT. The data are from a study of CD8 T cells in ankylosing spondylitis. General study results and limits: Blood from ankylosing spondylitis patients appeared to carry a characteristic roughly 8-variant TCR beta motif.

Quantitative 5'-RACE with molecular barcodes generated TCR beta libraries. MiXCR, applied by TCRdb to the 5' RACE reads, yields one record per CDR3 protein. The table records over 200,000 distinct CDR3 sequences, under 12% of them present only once. This sequence was found in a male donor with ankylosing spondylitis or in good health (not recorded which). The sequencing input was blood, either unsorted or a sorted T cell fraction (not recorded which). The gene calls are TRBV6-1 and TRBJ2-2, with 10 positions matching TRBD1. As DNA, the CDR3 is TGTGCCAGCAGTGAATGGACAGGGGGAGTGACCGGGGAGCTGTTTTTT. The encoded protein is CASSEWTGGVTGELFF.